The rows below give T cell receptor beta chains drawn from one sample of a study of blood T cell repertoires in COVID-19. Here immunoSEQ multiplex PCR was the method, and the copy in TCRdb shows in-frame clones only, minus some. The sample records more than 150,000 clones, roughly nine tenths being singletons. What was sequenced was peripheral blood. All receptors come from a man between 65 and 85 years old with active or convalescent COVID-19. The CDR3 runs from the conserved cysteine through the conserved F or W. The order of the fields is J gene, clone size, D gene, V gene, CDR3 DNA, CDR3 protein. A D gene is named only where the DNA matches it firmly. Only some rows state a clone size, as once, few, many or a class for expanded clones.

>TRBJ1-2|.|.|TRBV28
TGTGCCAGCAGTTCCATTGACAGAGGCTATGGCTACACCTTC
CASSSIDRGYGYTF
>TRBJ2-7|.|.|TRBV14
TGTGCCAGCAGCCCCCGTGGGAGACCGTCCTACGAGCAGTACTTC
CASSPRGRPSYEQYF
>TRBJ2-2|.|.|TRBV15
TGTGCCACCAGCAGCAGGGTTTGGAACACCGGGGAGCTGTTTTTT
CATSSRVWNTGELFF
>TRBJ2-7|.|.|TRBV7-2
TGTGCCAGCAGCTCCCAACGACAGAACGAGCAGTACTTC
CASSSQRQNEQYF
>TRBJ1-1|.|.|TRBV6-2/TRBV6-3
TGTGCCAGCAGTTACGGTGAATGGGGCTGGGATAGTTCGAACACTGAAGCTTTCTTT
CASSYGEWGWDSSNTEAFF
>TRBJ2-2|.|.|TRBV6-2/TRBV6-3
TGTGCCAGCAGTTATCAAGGGGTAACCGGGGAGCTGTTTTTT
CASSYQGVTGELFF
>TRBJ1-1|.|TRBD1|TRBV5-1
TGCGCCAGCAGCTTTATGGGACAGGCGACCGTGTTTTCCAATGAAGCTTTCTTT
CASSFMGQATVFSNEAFF
>TRBJ2-1|.|TRBD2|TRBV7-2
TGTGCCAGCAGCTCTCCGGGACTAGCGGGAGGAATTGAGCAGTTCTTC
CASSSPGLAGGIEQFF
>TRBJ1-1|.|TRBD1|TRBV5-1
TGCGCCAGCAGCTCCGGCGGGGGGACAGCCAAAGCTTTCTTT
CASSSGGGTAKAFF
>TRBJ2-5|once|TRBD2|TRBV6-2/TRBV6-3
TGTGCCAGCAGTTACCCACTAGCGGGGCCCGGATCCCAAGAGACCCAGTACTTC
CASSYPLAGPGSQETQYF
>TRBJ2-3|.|.|TRBV7-2
TGTGCCAGCAGCTTATCGGGCACAGATACGCAGTATTTT
CASSLSGTDTQYF
>TRBJ1-2|once|.|TRBV5-6
TGTGCCAGCAGTTATGACCAACGACTTGGCTACACCTTC
CASSYDQRLGYTF
>TRBJ1-3|.|.|TRBV18
TGTGCCAGCTCACCACGGATCGGAGGGGCGGGAGGAAACACCATATATTTT
CASSPRIGGAGGNTIYF
>TRBJ1-6|once|.|TRBV19
TGTGCCAGTAGTATAGTAGGCGGGGATTCACCCCTCCACTTT
CASSIVGGDSPLHF
>TRBJ2-1|.|.|TRBV19
TGTGCCAGTAGTATCGGTCAGGGGTTCCACAATGAGCAGTTCTTC
CASSIGQGFHNEQFF
>TRBJ2-7|.|TRBD2|TRBV30
TGTGCCTGGAGTGTAGGAGCGGGGCAGGCCCACGAGCAGTACTTC
CAWSVGAGQAHEQYF
>TRBJ1-4|.|.|TRBV28
TGTGCCAGCAGTCCCGGCCGGGTCACCCAACTGTTTTTT
CASSPGRVTQLFF
>TRBJ1-2|.|.|TRBV12-3/TRBV12-4
TGTGCCAGCAGTTTTGGCAAACTATACGGCTACACCTTC
CASSFGKLYGYTF
>TRBJ1-6|.|.|TRBV6-5
TGTGCCAGCAGAAAGGAGTTAGGGGTTTCACCCCTCCACTTT
CASRKELGVSPLHF
>TRBJ2-1|.|TRBD1|TRBV7-7
TGTGCTAGCAGCTTAGGACAGGGCGTTCTCTACAATGAGCAGTTCTTC
CASSLGQGVLYNEQFF
>TRBJ1-5|.|.|TRBV19
TGTGCCAGTAGTCCCCGCGGCGGGGCGGGTCAGCCCCAGCATTTT
CASSPRGGAGQPQHF
>TRBJ2-3|.|TRBD1|TRBV12-5
TGTGCTAGTGGTTTGGGACAGGGGGCCAGCACAGATACGCAGTATTTT
CASGLGQGASTDTQYF
>TRBJ1-2|.|.|TRBV9
TGTGCCAGCAGCCCCGGACAGACGTCTGGCTACACCTTC
CASSPGQTSGYTF
>TRBJ2-7|.|TRBD1|TRBV18
TGTGCCAGCTCACCGCCGACAGGGGGCTACGAGCAGTACTTC
CASSPPTGGYEQYF
>TRBJ1-5|.|TRBD1|TRBV18
TGTGCCAGCTCGCCTCCCCAGGGGGCCTTGCGCAATCAGCCCCAGCATTTT
CASSPPQGALRNQPQHF
>TRBJ2-5|few|TRBD1|TRBV10-1
TGCGCCAGCAGTGAGACAGGGGGCCAAGAGACCCAGTACTTC
CASSETGGQETQYF
>TRBJ1-1|.|.|TRBV7-3
TGTGCCAGCAGCCCACAGGGATTGGCGGGAGGCACTGAAGCTTTCTTT
CASSPQGLAGGTEAFF
>TRBJ2-3|.|TRBD2|TRBV5-1
TGCGCCAGCAGTAGCGGGAGGGGAACAGATACGCAGTATTTT
CASSSGRGTDTQYF
>TRBJ2-4|.|TRBD1|TRBV3-1/TRBV3-2
TGTGCCAGCAGCCCACGGGACAGGGGAAGAAACATTCAGTACTTC
CASSPRDRGRNIQYF
>TRBJ1-1|.|.|TRBV9
TGTGCCAGCAGCGTAGACGGGGGGCACAGCACTGAAGCTTTCTTT
CASSVDGGHSTEAFF
>TRBJ2-1|.|TRBD2|TRBV24-1
TGTGCCACCAGTGATGGGGGACTAGGAGGCAATGAGCAGTTCTTC
CATSDGGLGGNEQFF
>TRBJ2-3|.|.|TRBV10-3
TGTGCCATAAACCCCACTGAGGGAGATACGCAGTATTTT
CAINPTEGDTQYF
>TRBJ1-4|.|TRBD1|TRBV5-1
TGCGCCAGCAGCTCCACAGGGGGGGATGAAAAACTGTTTTTT
CASSSTGGDEKLFF
>TRBJ1-1|.|.|TRBV27
TGTGCCAGCAGGCCGAGGAGGGGGAACACTGAAGCTTTCTTT
CASRPRRGNTEAFF
>TRBJ2-1|.|TRBD2|TRBV7-2
TGTGCCAGCAGCATGGGACTAGCGGCCTACAATGAGCAGTTCTTC
CASSMGLAAYNEQFF
>TRBJ1-1|.|.|TRBV5-1
TGCGCCAGCAGCGTACAGGGCCCGAACACTGAAGCTTTCTTT
CASSVQGPNTEAFF